These 8 T cell receptor beta chains share one sample of origin, sequenced in a study of blood T cell repertoires in COVID-19. Assay: immunoSEQ multiplex PCR; the TCRdb copy retains only in-frame clones and omits some. In the table there are around 400,000 clones, more than 70% of which are singletons. Sequencing was performed on PBMCs or T cells enriched from blood (not recorded which). These receptors all come from a woman between 18 and 29 years old who had been exposed to COVID-19.

The chain carries TRBV20-1 and TRBJ2-1, with 10 bases fitting TRBD2. Germline V lookup: CDR1 DFQATT, CDR2 SNEGSKA (reference sequence). This CDR3 comprises 17 residues. V shed 3 bases and J 1 base; nucleotides not matched to a gene: 9. CDR3 sequence reads: CSASGSGGHRSYNEQFF. For the CDR3, the DNA is TGCAGTGCTAGTGGTAGCGGGGGGCATAGGTCCTACAATGAGCAGTTCTTC.

This chain joins TRBV6-2 or TRBV6-3 and TRBJ2-7; D remains ambiguous. The germline gives CDR1 MNHEY, CDR2 SVGEGT. This CDR3 contains 14 residues. Trimming removed 3 bases at V and 6 bases at J, with 15 bases between. The CDR3 sequence: CASSYFLSAPEQYF. CDR3 nucleotide sequence: TGTGCCAGCAGTTATTTCCTGAGCGCGCCCGAGCAGTACTTC.

The J gene is TRBJ2-7, the V gene TRBV4-1; 11 bases agree with TRBD2. Trimming cost V 0 bases and J 9 bases; bases outside gene matches: 10. Germline values: CDR1 MGHRA, CDR2 YSYEKL. The length of the CDR3 is 16 residues. The DNA for the CDR3 is TGCGCCAGCAGCCAAGACCCGGGACTAGCGGAAGGCGGGCAGTACTTC. Its translation is CASSQDPGLAEGGQYF.

The rearrangement uses TRBV7-9 and TRBJ1-4; the D gene is possibly TRBD1 (5 bases). Germline loops: CDR1 SEHNR, CDR2 FQNEAQ (reference sequence). The CDR3 sequence is 14 residues long. Trimming pared 1 base from V and 7 bases from J, leaving 10 bases between. The CDR3 reads CASSLVTAGEKLFF. CDR3 bases: TGTGCCAGCAGCTTAGTGACAGCCGGTGAAAAACTGTTTTTT.

The sample holds a few counts of this clone. The chain combines TRBV7-9 with TRBJ1-2; D is possibly TRBD1 (5 bases). CDR1 is SEHNR and CDR2 is FQNEAQ in the germline V gene (reference sequence). Trimming cost V 4 bases and J 3 bases, with 15 bases left between them. The CDR3 length is 15 residues. CDR3 nucleotide sequence: TGTGCCAGCAGCTCACAGGCATGGGCCGACTATGGCTACACCTTC. Its translation is CASSSQAWADYGYTF.

The V gene is TRBV25-1, the J gene TRBJ2-1; D possibly corresponds to TRBD2 (5 bases). CDR1 is MGHDK and CDR2 is SYGVNS in the germline V gene. CDR3 length: 15 amino acids. V was trimmed by 2 bases and J by 4 bases, leaving 12 bases between them. CDR3 nucleotide sequence: TGTGCCAGCAGTGAAACGGGAAAGACTTACAATGAGCAGTTCTTC. This translates into CASSETGKTYNEQFF.

J is TRBJ2-1 and V is TRBV7-2; the match to TRBD2 covers 14 bases. Germline V gene lookup returns CDR1 SGHTA and CDR2 FQGNSA. This CDR3 comprises 17 residues. V shed 3 bases, J shed 4 bases, and the junction held 5 bases outside the gene matches. The CDR3 protein is CASSFGLAGGGYNEQFF. Here the CDR3 DNA reads TGTGCCAGCAGCTTTGGACTAGCGGGAGGAGGATACAATGAGCAGTTCTTC.

The table lists this clone with a few counts. The J gene is TRBJ2-1, the V gene TRBV7-6, with D possibly TRBD1 on 5 matching bases. CDR3 length equals 16 residues. CDR1 and CDR2 from the germline V gene are SGHVS and FNYEAQ. V shed 6 bases and J shed 3 bases, with 18 bases lying between them. The DNA of the CDR3 is TGTGCCAGCAGTCCACCCGGAACAGGAATCTACAATGAGCAGTTCTTC. Its protein product is CASSPPGTGIYNEQFF.